Below are 19 T cell receptor beta chains sequenced from a single sample in a study of T cell responses to AZD1222 COVID-19 vaccine. Using immunoSEQ multiplex PCR, the repertoire was profiled, and TCRdb retains in-frame clones only, with some absent. The sample lists roughly 120,000 clones; 88% were seen once. Sample: peripheral blood, taken on day 0 of MenACWY control vaccination. The source is an adult in good health.

This clone was observed once. This chain links TRBV28 with TRBJ1-2, with no clear D. This CDR3 contains 13 residues. Trimming took 3 bases from V and 4 from J, leaving 9 bases between them. CDR1 and CDR2 (germline): MDHEN, SYDVKM. CDR3 amino acids: CASSFPPVYGYTF. The CDR3 bases are TGTGCCAGCAGTTTTCCCCCTGTCTATGGCTACACCTTC.

This chain links TRBV9 with TRBJ1-1; D perhaps matches TRBD1 (6 bases). The CDR3 length is 16 residues. The V end lost 4 bases, the J end lost 0 bases, and 16 bases lay between the germline ends. CDR1 is SGDLS, CDR2 YYNGEE, per germline. CDR3 in DNA: TGTGCCAGCAGCCCGACAGGCTCGTCCATGAACACTGAAGCTTTCTTT. Protein sequence: CASSPTGSSMNTEAFF.

In this sample, this clone turned up once. The chain uses TRBV7-2 and TRBJ2-7; TRBD2 agrees at 9 bases. The CDR3 has 16 amino acids. Germline V gives CDR1 SGHTA, CDR2 FQGNSA. V shed 1 base and J 4 bases; nucleotides not matched to a gene: 8. The CDR3 protein is CASSLGTTSGVYEQYF. The CDR3 DNA reads as TGTGCCAGCAGCTTAGGAACGACTAGCGGAGTTTACGAGCAGTACTTC.

The chain couples TRBV10-3 to TRBJ2-1; 7 nucleotides align to TRBD2. This CDR3 is 16 amino acids long. The V gene end was trimmed by 3 bases and the J gene end by 1 base; junction bases not matched to a gene: 6. The germline V gene encodes CDR1 ENHRY and CDR2 SYGVKD. The CDR3 spells CAISDVSGMSYNEQFF. For the CDR3, the DNA is TGTGCCATCAGTGACGTCAGCGGGATGTCCTACAATGAGCAGTTCTTC.

This sequence joins TRBV5-4 and TRBJ1-1; D unclear. V was cut by 2 bases and J by 1 base, with 9 bases left in between. Germline loops: CDR1 SGHNT, CDR2 YYREEE (reference sequence). This CDR3 is 14 amino acids long. CDR3 amino acids: CASSFSWANTEAFF. For the CDR3, the DNA is TGTGCCAGCAGCTTCTCCTGGGCGAACACTGAAGCTTTCTTT.

The chain is built from TRBV4-1 and TRBJ2-3; D call uncertain. Trimming cost V 4 bases and J 0 bases, with 11 bases left between them. Per germline, CDR1 MGHRA and CDR2 YSYEKL. CDR3 length equals 15 residues. This CDR3 is CASSPEGISTDTQYF. CDR3 in DNA: TGCGCCAGCAGCCCAGAAGGAATTAGCACAGATACGCAGTATTTT.

The gene calls are TRBV6-5 and TRBJ2-7; 12 nucleotides line up with TRBD2. The CDR3 extends over 13 amino acids. J was trimmed by 7 bases and V by 6 bases; bases with no gene match: 4. Germline V CDR1 and CDR2: MNHEY, SVGAGI. The CDR3 region has the DNA TGTGCCAGCAGCGGACTAGCGGGATTTGAGCAGTACTTC. It translates to CASSGLAGFEQYF.

This clone has just a few counts. The V and J genes are TRBV12-3 or TRBV12-4 and TRBJ2-7; D is unresolved. The CDR3 extends over 12 amino acids. V was clipped by 6 bases and J by 6 bases, with 12 bases between them. The CDR3 is CASRSIVGEQYF. For the CDR3, the DNA is TGTGCCAGCAGGTCTATAGTGGGCGAGCAGTACTTC.

This clone occurred once. V and J are TRBV18 and TRBJ2-7; tentatively, D is TRBD1 (6 bases). V was clipped by 4 bases and J by 6 bases, with 19 bases between them. The germline gives CDR1 KGHSH, CDR2 LQKENI. The CDR3 has 15 amino acids. The CDR3 DNA sequence: TGTGCCAGCTCACGGGTTACAGGGACCCCCGGCGAGCAGTACTTC. It translates to CASSRVTGTPGEQYF.

The rearrangement joins TRBV10-1 to TRBJ2-5; D remains unclear. V gave up 2 bases and J gave up 7 bases, with 5 bases separating them. The CDR3 loop spans 11 amino acids. Germline V gives CDR1 WNHNN, CDR2 SYGVQD (reference sequence). In nucleotides, the CDR3 is TGCGCCAGCAGTGAGGGCGGGACCCAGTACTTC. This codes for CASSEGGTQYF.

This chain connects TRBV5-1 to TRBJ2-1, with D possibly matching TRBD2 (5 bases). This CDR3 region has 14 residues. Trimming pared 9 bases from V and 7 bases from J, leaving 20 bases between. Germline V lookup: CDR1 SGHRS, CDR2 YFSETQ. The CDR3 loop reads CATKFGSGRNEQFF. Written as DNA, the CDR3 is TGCGCCACGAAGTTTGGGAGTGGAAGGAATGAGCAGTTCTTC.

This chain joins TRBV7-6 and TRBJ2-7; D is unclear. The germline V gene encodes CDR1 SGHVS and CDR2 FNYEAQ. The V gene lost 8 bases and the J gene lost 2 bases, with 19 bases spanning the gap. This CDR3 is built from 15 residues. DNA of the CDR3: TGTGCCAGCGCCACCCGTAACGGGTTTACCTACGAGCAGTACTTC. It specifies CASATRNGFTYEQYF. The full variable domain, completed using reference TRBV7-6 and TRBJ2-7, is GAGVSQSPRYKVTKRGQDVALRCDPISGHVSLYWYRQALGQGPEFLTYFNYEAQQDKSGLPNDRFSAERPEGSISTLTIQRTEQRDSAMYRCASATRNGFTYEQYFGPGTRLTVT.

The V gene is TRBV5-1, the J gene TRBJ1-4; a possible D gene is TRBD1 (5 bases). This CDR3 is 15 amino acids long. The germline CDR1 and CDR2 sequences are SGHRS and YFSETQ. Deletions cut 6 bases from V and 4 bases from J, with 16 bases between. Here the CDR3 reads CASTYWGGDNEKLFF. The CDR3 coding sequence is TGCGCCAGCACCTATTGGGGAGGGGATAATGAAAAACTGTTTTTT.

The rearrangement joins TRBV6-5 to TRBJ2-1; D possibly corresponds to TRBD2 (7 bases). Trimming cost V 2 bases and J 15 bases, with 14 bases left between them. Germline CDR1 and CDR2: MNHEY and SVGAGI. This CDR3 is 12 amino acids long. CDR3 sequence (DNA): TGTGCCAGCAGTTACGGGTGGGGGGGCCTGTTCTTC. This gives the protein CASSYGWGGLFF.

The chain is built from TRBV4-2 and TRBJ2-1, with D hard to call. V was pared by 4 bases and J by 11 bases, with 15 bases between. The CDR3 spans 13 residues. Per the germline V gene, CDR1 is LGHNA and CDR2 is YNFKEQ. CDR3 bases: TGTGCCAGCAGCCCAGGCAGCAGCTACAAGCAGTTCTTC. It translates to CASSPGSSYKQFF.

A remark on this clone: This sample also contains other DNA sequences that code for the same CDR3. The gene calls are TRBV9 and TRBJ2-5; 8 bases align to TRBD1. This CDR3 is 15 amino acids long. The germline gives CDR1 SGDLS, CDR2 YYNGEE. Trimming at V came to 0 bases and at J to 5 bases, leaving 6 bases not matched to a gene. The CDR3 DNA reads as TGTGCCAGCAGCGTAGTCGGGACAGGAGAGGAGACCCAGTACTTC. Protein sequence: CASSVVGTGEETQYF.

This chain links TRBV10-2 with TRBJ2-1, with no clear D. This CDR3 has 16 amino acids. The ends were cut back, 1 base at V and 1 base at J, with 11 bases in the middle. Germline lookup yields CDR1 WSHSY and CDR2 SAAADI. The CDR3 here is CASSEFGGHSYNEQFF. The CDR3 DNA reads as TGCGCCAGCAGTGAGTTCGGCGGTCATTCCTACAATGAGCAGTTCTTC.

The gene calls are TRBV15 and TRBJ1-2; no definite D call. The CDR3 is 14 residues long. V was pared by 4 bases and J by 3 bases, with 12 bases between. Per germline, CDR1 LNHNV and CDR2 YYDKDF (reference sequence). The CDR3 DNA reads TGTGCCACCAGCACTCACCCCGCCGACTATGGCTACACCTTC. Amino acid sequence: CATSTHPADYGYTF.

Only a few counts were recorded for this clone. V gene TRBV2 combines with J gene TRBJ1-5; no clear D gene. Looked up from germline, CDR1 is SNHLY and CDR2 is FYNNEI. This CDR3 comprises 15 residues. The V gene lost 7 bases and the J gene lost 2 bases, with 15 bases spanning the gap. The CDR3 reads CASKPMGSGNQPQHF. The CDR3 DNA is TGTGCCAGCAAACCTATGGGCAGTGGCAATCAGCCCCAGCATTTT. Full variable domain (missing parts from reference TRBV2 and TRBJ1-5): EPEVTQTPSHQVTQMGQEVILRCVPISNHLYFYWYRQILGQKVEFLVSFYNNEISEKSEIFDDQFSVERPDGSNFTLKIRSTKLEDSAMYFCASKPMGSGNQPQHFGDGTRLSIL.